These 11 T cell receptor beta chains were sequenced from one sample in a study of T cells in narcolepsy. The table came from immunoSEQ multiplex PCR; TCRdb's copy has only in-frame clones and leaves some out. Of 25,000 to 35,000 clones in the sample, 80% to 85% were seen once. Material for sequencing was CD45RA- memory CD4+ T cells from PBMCs. These receptors came from a human donor with narcolepsy.

V gene TRBV5-1 combines with J gene TRBJ1-3, with D maybe TRBD1 (5 bases). Deletions cut 4 bases from V and 2 bases from J, with 16 bases between. CDR1 and CDR2 from the germline V gene are SGHRS and YFSETQ. This CDR3 region has 16 residues. DNA of the CDR3: TGCGCCAGCAGCAACGCGCAGGGTGCTACTGGAAACACCATATATTTT. Translated: CASSNAQGATGNTIYF.

CDR3 in amino acids: CASSFLYEQYF. CDR3 nucleotide sequence: TGTGCCAGCAGCTTCCTCTACGAGCAGTACTTC. This chain joins TRBV5-8 and TRBJ2-7, with D unresolved. Germline V gene sequence: CDR1 SGHTS, CDR2 YDEGEE. V was trimmed by 2 bases and J by 3 bases, leaving 3 bases between them. The CDR3 runs 11 residues.

This clone has more than one count but fewer than ten. V is TRBV18 and J is TRBJ2-7; 9 nucleotides match TRBD1. J lost 4 bases, V lost 6 bases, and 10 bases had no gene match. Germline CDR1 KGHSH, CDR2 LQKENI. This CDR3 has 15 amino acids. CDR3 loop: CASSREQGAGYEQYF. In DNA form, the CDR3 reads TGTGCCAGCTCGCGTGAACAGGGGGCGGGGTACGAGCAGTACTTC.

The chain uses TRBV6-6 and TRBJ1-2; D ambiguous. V lost 5 bases, J lost 0 bases, and 10 bases lay in between. Germline V gene data show CDR1 as MNHNY and CDR2 as SVGAGI (reference sequence). This CDR3 is 14 amino acids long. As DNA, the CDR3 is TGTGCCAGCAGTGTGGGCTATTCTAACTATGGCTACACCTTC. Its translation: CASSVGYSNYGYTF.

This rearrangement joins TRBV9 to TRBJ2-1, with D perhaps TRBD1 (5 bases). The germline V gene has CDR1 SGDLS and CDR2 YYNGEE. CDR3 length equals 14 residues. V was cut by 0 bases and J by 10 bases, with 14 bases left in between. The CDR3 loop reads CASSVERGSGEQFF. The CDR3 DNA follows: TGTGCCAGCAGCGTAGAAAGGGGTTCAGGCGAGCAGTTCTTC.

The chain couples TRBV7-6 to TRBJ1-1; a weak D match, TRBD1 (5 bases). The CDR3 totals 14 residues. Germline V gives CDR1 SGHVS, CDR2 FNYEAQ. V lost 0 bases and J lost 4, with 9 bases in between. The DNA for the CDR3 is TGTGCCAGCAGCTTAGCAGGGGTGGGCACTGAAGCTTTCTTT. It codes for CASSLAGVGTEAFF.

This chain links TRBV4-3 with TRBJ2-1; TRBD2 matches 8 bases. CDR1 is LGHNA, CDR2 YSLEER, per germline. J lost 7 bases, V lost 4 bases, and 9 bases had no gene match. This CDR3 has 15 residues. The CDR3 reads CASSRDGGAGNEQFF. The CDR3 DNA reads as TGCGCCAGCAGCCGAGACGGGGGGGCCGGGAATGAGCAGTTCTTC.

The sample holds one count of this clone. The genes are TRBV4-3 and TRBJ2-3; no reliable D call. CDR3 size: 14 residues. V lost 0 bases to trimming and J lost 5 bases, with 9 bases between them. Per the germline V gene, CDR1 is LGHNA and CDR2 is YSLEER. CDR3 protein: CASSQDRAVDTQYF. In DNA, the CDR3 is TGCGCCAGCAGCCAAGATCGGGCCGTAGATACGCAGTATTTT.

This clone was recorded once. The V gene is TRBV6-6, the J gene TRBJ1-2, with TRBD1 matching 7 bases. The germline V gene has CDR1 MNHNY and CDR2 SVGAGI (reference sequence). The CDR3 covers 14 residues. With 5 bases clipped from V and 9 bases from J, the junction kept 12 bases outside the gene matches. CDR3: CASSVGAGGVSYTF. The DNA for the CDR3 is TGTGCCAGCAGTGTCGGGGCAGGGGGAGTTAGCTACACCTTC.

CDR3: CATRDGSGNVLTF. CDR3 nucleotides: TGTGCCACCCGAGATGGCAGCGGCAACGTCCTGACTTTC. This rearrangement joins TRBV6-6 to TRBJ2-6; D might be TRBD2 (5 bases). This CDR3 spans 13 amino acids. V lost 10 bases to trimming and J lost 9 bases, with 16 bases between them. The V gene's germline CDR1 is MNHNY and CDR2 SVGAGI (reference sequence).

The chain recombines TRBV5-6 with TRBJ2-5, with D possibly TRBD2 on 7 matching bases. The CDR3 covers 17 residues. The germline V gene encodes CDR1 SGHDT and CDR2 YYEEEE. The V and J ends lost 3 bases and 3 bases respectively, with 21 bases between them. The CDR3 nucleotides read TGTGCCAGCAGCTCCTTACCCCTGGCGGGGGCCGAAGAGACCCAGTACTTC. Translated: CASSSLPLAGAEETQYF. The full variable domain, completed using reference TRBV5-6 and TRBJ2-5, is DAGVTQSPTHLIKTRGQQVTLRCSPKSGHDTVSWYQQALGQGPQFIFQYYEEEERQRGNFPDRFSGHQFPNYSSELNVNALLLGDSALYLCASSSLPLAGAEETQYFGPGTRLLVL.